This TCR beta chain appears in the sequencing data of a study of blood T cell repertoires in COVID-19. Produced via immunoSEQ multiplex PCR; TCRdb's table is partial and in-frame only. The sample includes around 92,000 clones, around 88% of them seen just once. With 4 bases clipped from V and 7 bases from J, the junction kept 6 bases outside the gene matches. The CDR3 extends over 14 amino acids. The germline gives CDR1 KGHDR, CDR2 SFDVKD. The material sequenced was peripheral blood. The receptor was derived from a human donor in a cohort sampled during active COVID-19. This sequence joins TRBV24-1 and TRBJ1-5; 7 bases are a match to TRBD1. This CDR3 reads CATSETGPGQPQHF. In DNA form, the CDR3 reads TGTGCCACCAGTGAGACAGGGCCGGGCCAGCCCCAGCATTTT.